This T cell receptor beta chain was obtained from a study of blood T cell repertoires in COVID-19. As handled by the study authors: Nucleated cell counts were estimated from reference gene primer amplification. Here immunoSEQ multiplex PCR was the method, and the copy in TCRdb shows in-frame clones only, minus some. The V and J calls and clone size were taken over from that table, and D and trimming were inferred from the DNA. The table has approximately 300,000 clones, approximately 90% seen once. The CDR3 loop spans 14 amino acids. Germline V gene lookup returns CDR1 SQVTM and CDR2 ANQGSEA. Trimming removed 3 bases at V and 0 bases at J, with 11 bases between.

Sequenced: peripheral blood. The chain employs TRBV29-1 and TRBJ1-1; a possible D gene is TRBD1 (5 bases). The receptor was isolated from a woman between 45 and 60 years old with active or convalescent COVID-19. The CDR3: CSVELTALNTEAFF. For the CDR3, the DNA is TGCAGCGTTGAGCTGACAGCTCTGAACACTGAAGCTTTCTTT.